Presented here are 15 T cell receptor beta chains from one specimen sequenced in a study of blood T cell repertoires in COVID-19. TCRdb's copy holds only in-frame clones and misses some; the assay was immunoSEQ multiplex PCR. The sample has nearly 65,000 clones; around 80% are singletons. The material sequenced was peripheral blood. These receptors were obtained from a human donor in a cohort sampled during active COVID-19.

The gene calls are TRBV21-1 and TRBJ1-1; the table's D call, TRBD1, was not checked against the DNA. TRBV21-1 is noted as a pseudogene. The CDR3 sequence is 20 residues long. The CDR3 loop is CASSGVRLGTRQDKNTEAFF. The DNA for the CDR3 is TGTGCCAGCAGCGGCGTCAGGTTAGGGACAAGACAAGACAAGAACACTGAAGCTTTCTTT.

This clone has only one observation. The V gene is TRBV27, the J gene TRBJ1-2, with 7 bases identical to TRBD1. The CDR3 is 13 amino acids. The V gene end was trimmed by 8 bases and the J gene end by 5 bases; junction bases not matched to a gene: 8. Germline CDR1 reads MNHEY; CDR2 reads SMNVEV (reference sequence). The CDR3 sequence: CASGIGQEYGYTF. For the CDR3, the DNA is TGTGCCAGCGGTATTGGACAGGAGTATGGCTACACCTTC.

Written as DNA, the CDR3 is TGCAGTGCTAGTTTTTCTCAGGGTATTCGGGCTTTCTTT. It codes for CSASFSQGIRAFF. This sequence joins TRBV20-1 and TRBJ1-1; D possibly corresponds to TRBD1 (5 bases). Between the trimmed V and J ends, which lost 3 bases and 11 bases, there was a span of 19 bases. From germline, CDR1 is DFQATT and CDR2 SNEGSKA (reference sequence). The CDR3 has 13 residues.

The chain joins TRBV5-1 to TRBJ2-2, with 9 positions matching TRBD1. V shed 1 base and J 5 bases; nucleotides not matched to a gene: 3. The length of the CDR3 is 15 residues. Germline loops: CDR1 SGHRS, CDR2 YFSETQ. The CDR3 sequence: CASSLPGQGTGELFF. In DNA, the CDR3 is TGCGCCAGCAGCTTGCCCGGACAGGGGACCGGGGAGCTGTTTTTT.

The chain recombines TRBV11-1 with TRBJ1-5, with D perhaps TRBD1 (5 bases). The germline V and J ends were trimmed by 5 bases and 1 base, with 12 bases remaining between them. The CDR3 sequence is 15 residues long. Per the germline V gene, CDR1 is SGHAT and CDR2 is FQDESV (reference sequence). The CDR3 spells CASSETDESNQPQHF. The CDR3 DNA follows: TGTGCCAGCAGCGAGACAGATGAAAGCAATCAGCCCCAGCATTTT.

This clone occurred a few times. The rearrangement links TRBV25-1 to TRBJ1-1; TRBD1 agrees at 10 bases. With V trimmed by 9 bases and J by 5 bases, 15 bases remained unmatched. The CDR3 has 16 amino acids. Germline V gene sequence: CDR1 MGHDK, CDR2 SYGVNS. The CDR3 is CARGIGTGVRGTEAFF. Written as DNA, the CDR3 is TGTGCCAGAGGGATCGGGACAGGGGTGAGGGGGACTGAAGCTTTCTTT.

The chain has TRBV15 and TRBJ2-5, with 8 bases that match TRBD1. Germline lookup yields CDR1 LNHNV and CDR2 YYDKDF (reference sequence). After removal of 3 bases from V and 3 bases from J, the junction contained 6 bases not matched to a gene. This CDR3 region has 15 residues. CDR3 sequence: CATSSDRGLEETQYF. CDR3 coding DNA: TGTGCCACCAGCAGCGACAGGGGATTGGAAGAGACCCAGTACTTC.

This CDR3 reads CASSRGLGTADGYTF. The CDR3 coding sequence is TGTGCCAGCAGCCGGGGACTAGGGACGGCGGATGGCTACACCTTC. The chain has TRBV3-1 (or the pseudogene TRBV3-2) and TRBJ1-2; maybe TRBD1 (5 bases). V was shortened by 4 bases and J by 6 bases, with 18 bases between the two germline ends. The germline CDR1 and CDR2 sequences are LGHDT and YNNKEL (reference sequence). CDR3 size: 15 residues.

A remark on this clone: Other nucleotide sequences in the sample specify the same CDR3. The chain recombines TRBV7-2 with TRBJ2-3; D possibly corresponds to TRBD2 (7 bases). Trimming removed 3 bases from V and 6 bases from J, with 16 bases in between. CDR3 length: 15 amino acids. Germline CDR1 and CDR2: SGHTA and FQGNSA. CDR3 loop: CASSFRGARGDTQYF. The CDR3 DNA is TGTGCCAGCAGCTTCCGGGGGGCGCGGGGGGATACGCAGTATTTT.

The V and J genes are TRBV11-2 and TRBJ2-7, with 8 bases fitting TRBD1. Germline loops: CDR1 SGHAT, CDR2 FQNNGV. The trim removed 4 bases at V and 3 bases at J, leaving 5 bases unmatched. This CDR3 contains 14 residues. The DNA of the CDR3 is TGTGCCAGCAGCTCGCTACAGGGGGGCTACGAGCAGTACTTC. Translated: CASSSLQGGYEQYF.

The chain couples TRBV19 to TRBJ2-1; D possibly corresponds to TRBD2 (6 bases). Germline V gene data show CDR1 as LNHDA and CDR2 as SQIVND (reference sequence). The CDR3 runs 15 residues. Trimming removed 5 bases at V and 1 base at J, with 12 bases between. CDR3 sequence reads: CASSEGSGSYNEQFF. In DNA, the CDR3 is TGTGCCAGTAGTGAAGGTAGCGGATCCTACAATGAGCAGTTCTTC.

V usage is TRBV9 and J usage is TRBJ2-5, with D uncertain. Trimming left V 0 bases short and J 1 base short, with 4 bases between. This CDR3 region has 13 residues. Germline CDR1 is SGDLS and CDR2 is YYNGEE. The CDR3, as DNA: TGTGCCAGCAGCGTAGACAGCCAAGAGACCCAGTACTTC. Translated: CASSVDSQETQYF.

V usage is TRBV13 and J usage is TRBJ1-1; 9 bases line up with TRBD1. The V gene end was trimmed by 5 bases and the J gene end by 4 bases; junction bases not matched to a gene: 11. From germline, CDR1 is PRHDT and CDR2 FYEKMQ (reference sequence). The CDR3 has 16 residues. The CDR3 loop reads CASSRMRGQGSTEAFF. CDR3 coding DNA: TGTGCCAGCAGCCGCATGCGCGGACAGGGGTCCACTGAAGCTTTCTTT.

V gene TRBV7-2 combines with J gene TRBJ2-2, with TRBD2 matching 7 bases. The CDR3 runs 15 residues. The junction had 5 bases not matched to a gene; V was cut back by 3 bases and J by 4 bases. CDR1 SGHTA and CDR2 FQGNSA come from the germline V gene. In DNA form, the CDR3 reads TGTGCCAGCAGCTTGGGAGGGGCTCCCACCGGGGAGCTGTTTTTT. It yields the protein CASSLGGAPTGELFF.

This chain connects TRBV13 to TRBJ1-2, with a possible D match to TRBD1 (6 bases). Germline V gene lookup returns CDR1 PRHDT and CDR2 FYEKMQ (reference sequence). V gave up 5 bases and J gave up 3 bases, with 19 bases separating them. CDR3 size: 16 residues. The DNA of the CDR3 is TGTGCCAGCAGCCCATCAGGGGAAGGGGGAGACTATGGCTACACCTTC. This encodes CASSPSGEGGDYGYTF.